What follows are 14 T cell receptor beta chains derived from one specimen sequenced in a study of shared clonotypes between healthy human individuals. Assay: immunoSEQ multiplex PCR; the TCRdb copy retains only in-frame clones and omits some. The sample lists approximately 2,000,000 clones, around 93% occurring once. Sequenced material: naive CD4+ T cells from PBMCs. Described subset: CD45RA+ positively selected. The receptor source for this set is a young man in good health. Some clones in this sample may be carry-over from other donors' samples.

This chain connects TRBV14 to TRBJ1-4, with a weak D call TRBD1 (6 bases). The CDR3 extends over 16 amino acids. V lost 4 bases and J lost 8, with 20 bases in between. The V gene's germline CDR1 is SGHDN and CDR2 FVKESK. CDR3 nucleotide sequence: TGTGCCAGCAGCCCTCGGAGTAGGGGGGGGCGAGAAAAACTGTTTTTT. Translating gives CASSPRSRGGREKLFF.

This clone has only one observation. This chain connects TRBV2 to TRBJ2-5; maybe TRBD2 (5 bases). CDR3 length: 14 residues. V shed 7 bases and J shed 5 bases, with 17 bases lying between them. In germline, CDR1 is SNHLY, CDR2 FYNNEI. The CDR3 loop reads CASTHPRERETQYF. In nucleotides, the CDR3 is TGTGCCAGCACTCACCCTCGGGAAAGGGAGACCCAGTACTTC.

This chain links TRBV5-4 with TRBJ2-7; 8 bases are a match to TRBD1. Germline loops: CDR1 SGHNT, CDR2 YYREEE (reference sequence). The V and J ends lost 4 bases and 1 base, in that order; junction bases with no gene match: 4. This CDR3 has 14 amino acids. As DNA, the CDR3 is TGTGCCAGCAGCCAGCGACAGGGGTCCTACGAGCAGTACTTC. Its translation is CASSQRQGSYEQYF.

This chain uses TRBV6-1 with TRBJ2-5; D unclear. V lost 1 base and J 0 bases, leaving 12 bases between the germline ends. CDR1 is MNHNS and CDR2 is SASEGT in the germline V gene. This CDR3 spans 16 amino acids. In nucleotides, the CDR3 is TGTGCCAGCAGTGAAGGCTGGCTCCAGTACCAAGAGACCCAGTACTTC. This translates into CASSEGWLQYQETQYF.

This clone was seen more than once but under ten times. The J gene is TRBJ2-5, the V gene TRBV28; the match to TRBD2 covers 12 bases. CDR3 size: 14 residues. Germline V gene data show CDR1 as MDHEN and CDR2 as SYDVKM. J lost 4 bases, V lost 3 bases, and 0 bases had no gene match. The CDR3, as DNA: TGTGCCAGCAGTTTGGGACTAGCGGGAGAGACCCAGTACTTC. Amino acid sequence: CASSLGLAGETQYF.

This chain joins TRBV9 and TRBJ2-2; D gene ambiguous. Germline CDR1 and CDR2: SGDLS and YYNGEE. Deletions cut 2 bases from V and 0 bases from J, with 8 bases between. The CDR3 runs to 15 residues. The CDR3 loop reads CASSVFYANTGELFF. As DNA, the CDR3 is TGTGCCAGCAGCGTGTTTTACGCGAACACCGGGGAGCTGTTTTTT.

This clone appeared once. The V and J genes are TRBV5-1 and TRBJ2-2, with 10 bases lining up with TRBD2. The CDR3 totals 15 residues. CDR1 and CDR2 (germline): SGHRS, YFSETQ. After removal of 2 bases from V and 5 bases from J, the junction contained 3 bases not matched to a gene. The CDR3 sequence is CASSFIAGGTGELFF. The CDR3 DNA reads TGCGCCAGCAGCTTCATAGCGGGAGGAACCGGGGAGCTGTTTTTT.

The chain employs TRBV6-6 and TRBJ2-3; 7 bases fit TRBD1. Trimming took 6 bases from V and 0 from J; bases not matched to a gene: 6. The CDR3 contains 15 residues. The germline gives CDR1 MNHNY, CDR2 SVGAGI (reference sequence). The CDR3 DNA reads TGTGCCAGCAGCCTGGGACAGCCGAGCACAGATACGCAGTATTTT. This encodes CASSLGQPSTDTQYF.

This chain connects TRBV5-6 to TRBJ2-5; D is tentatively TRBD1 or TRBD2 (6 bases each). Looked up from germline, CDR1 is SGHDT and CDR2 is YYEEEE. The CDR3 is made up of 16 amino acids. The V and J ends lost 4 bases and 1 base respectively, with 17 bases between them. As DNA, the CDR3 is TGTGCCAGCAGCCAGAGGGGGGACGGATTCCAAGAGACCCAGTACTTC. Translation gives CASSQRGDGFQETQYF. Full variable domain (remainder filled in from reference TRBV5-6 and TRBJ2-5): DAGVTQSPTHLIKTRGQQVTLRCSPKSGHDTVSWYQQALGQGPQFIFQYYEEEERQRGNFPDRFSGHQFPNYSSELNVNALLLGDSALYLCASSQRGDGFQETQYFGPGTRLLVL.

With respect to this clone: The sample contains more than one DNA sequence encoding this CDR3. This rearrangement joins TRBV30 to TRBJ2-7; D is undetermined. Trimming took off 2 bases at V and 3 bases at J, with 5 bases between the two ends. The CDR3 is 11 residues long. Germline CDR1 reads GTSNPN; CDR2 reads SVGIG (reference sequence). DNA of the CDR3: TGTGCCTGGAGTTGGGGCTACGAGCAGTACTTC. It translates to CAWSWGYEQYF.

The chain links TRBV28 to TRBJ1-5; D ambiguous. The V end was cut by 0 bases, the J end by 5 bases, with 8 bases between. Germline V gives CDR1 MDHEN, CDR2 SYDVKM. The CDR3 covers 14 residues. In nucleotides, the CDR3 is TGTGCCAGCAGTTTATGGTTGGCAGATCAGCCCCAGCATTTT. It yields the protein CASSLWLADQPQHF.

The chain recombines TRBV10-3 with TRBJ2-1; 9 bases match TRBD2. The CDR3 is 13 amino acids. V shed 7 bases, J shed 7 bases, and the junction held 5 bases outside the gene matches. Germline V lookup: CDR1 ENHRY, CDR2 SYGVKD. CDR3 amino acids: CAITAGGFNEQFF. As DNA, the CDR3 is TGTGCCATCACAGCGGGAGGCTTTAATGAGCAGTTCTTC.

The J gene is TRBJ2-7, the V gene TRBV28, with a weak D call TRBD1 (6 bases). CDR3 length: 16 residues. Germline values: CDR1 MDHEN, CDR2 SYDVKM. The V end lost 3 bases, the J end lost 6 bases, and 21 bases lay between the germline ends. CDR3 in amino acids: CASSFIGGGWIPEQYF. As DNA, the CDR3 is TGTGCCAGCAGTTTTATAGGGGGTGGTTGGATCCCCGAGCAGTACTTC.

Only a few counts were recorded for this clone. Other nucleotide sequences from this sample produce the same CDR3. CDR3 region: CASSPSQGYEQYF. CDR3 coding DNA: TGCGCCAGCAGCCCATCCCAGGGATACGAGCAGTACTTC. This rearrangement joins TRBV5-1 to TRBJ2-7, with D possibly TRBD1 on 5 matching bases. The V end was cut by 4 bases, the J end by 4 bases, with 12 bases between. Germline V gene lookup returns CDR1 SGHRS and CDR2 YFSETQ. This CDR3 region has 13 residues.